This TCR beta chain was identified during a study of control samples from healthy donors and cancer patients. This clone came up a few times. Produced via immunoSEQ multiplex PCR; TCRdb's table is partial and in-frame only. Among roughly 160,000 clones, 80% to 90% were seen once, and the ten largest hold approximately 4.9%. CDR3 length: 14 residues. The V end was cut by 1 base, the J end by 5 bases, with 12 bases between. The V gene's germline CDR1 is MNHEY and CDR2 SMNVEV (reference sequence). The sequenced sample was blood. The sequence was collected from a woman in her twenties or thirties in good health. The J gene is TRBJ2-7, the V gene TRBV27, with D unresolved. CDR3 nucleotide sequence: TGTGCCAGCAGTTTATTCCCCCATCGCGACGAGCAGTACTTC. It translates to CASSLFPHRDEQYF.